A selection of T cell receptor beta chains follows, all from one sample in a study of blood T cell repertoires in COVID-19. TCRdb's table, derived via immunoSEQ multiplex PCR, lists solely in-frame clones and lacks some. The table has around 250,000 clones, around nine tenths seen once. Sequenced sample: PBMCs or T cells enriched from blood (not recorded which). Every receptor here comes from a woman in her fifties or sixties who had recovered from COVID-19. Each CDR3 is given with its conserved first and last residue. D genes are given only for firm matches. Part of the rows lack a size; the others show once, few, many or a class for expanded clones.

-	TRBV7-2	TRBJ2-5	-	TGTGCCAGCAGATGGCTAAGGGGTGAGACCCAGTACTTC	CASRWLRGETQYF
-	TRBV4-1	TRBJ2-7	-	TGCGCCAGCAGCCAAGGTGGAGCTAGAGGGTGGGTAAAGTACTTC	CASSQGGARGWVKYF
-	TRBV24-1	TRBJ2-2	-	TGTGCCACCAGTGATATCCCGACATTTAGTTACGGACTTCTCACCGGGGAGCTGTTTTTT	CATSDIPTFSYGLLTGELFF
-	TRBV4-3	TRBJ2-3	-	TGCGCCAGCAGCTTAGTCGCTCGTAGCACAGATACGCAGTATTTT	CASSLVARSTDTQYF
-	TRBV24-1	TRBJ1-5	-	TGTGCCACCAGTGACCCACAGGGAGCGGATCAGCCCCAGCATTTT	CATSDPQGADQPQHF
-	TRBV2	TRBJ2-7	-	TGTGCCAGCAGACAGGATAACTACGAGCAGTACTTC	CASRQDNYEQYF
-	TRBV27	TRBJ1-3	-	TGTGCCAGCAGTTCCCCGGGAGCGGGAAACACCATATATTTT	CASSSPGAGNTIYF
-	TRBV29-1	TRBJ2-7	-	TGCAGCGTGCGAACTAACACAGGGCCCTACGAGCAGTACTTC	CSVRTNTGPYEQYF
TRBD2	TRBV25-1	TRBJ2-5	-	TGTGCCAGCAGCCCTGGACTAGCGGGAGTCGGGGAGACCCAGTACTTC	CASSPGLAGVGETQYF
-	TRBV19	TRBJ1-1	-	TGTGCCACCCTAGGGGCCCTTGAAGCTTTCTTT	CATLGALEAFF
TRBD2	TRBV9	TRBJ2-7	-	TGTGCCAGGCCGTCCCTAGCGGGGCATTACGAGCAGTACTTC	CARPSLAGHYEQYF
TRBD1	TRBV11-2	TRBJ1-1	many	TGTGCCAGCAGCTGGACAGGGGAGATGAACACTGAAGCTTTCTTT	CASSWTGEMNTEAFF
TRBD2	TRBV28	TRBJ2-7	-	TGTGCCAGCAGTCCCCCGGAGGGACTACTAAATGAGCAGTACTTC	CASSPPEGLLNEQYF
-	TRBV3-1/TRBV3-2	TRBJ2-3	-	TGTGCCAGCAGCCAAAGATTGACCGCCGGGTACACAGATACGCAGTATTTT	CASSQRLTAGYTDTQYF
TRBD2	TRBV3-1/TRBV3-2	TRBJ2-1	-	TGTGCCAGCAGCCCAGCCGGTGCGGGAGGCTACAATGAGCAGTTCTTC	CASSPAGAGGYNEQFF
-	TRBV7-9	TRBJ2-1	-	TGTGCCAGCAGCTCCGCAGCGAGCTCCTACAATGAGCAGTTCTTC	CASSSAASSYNEQFF
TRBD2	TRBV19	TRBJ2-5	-	TGTGCCAGTAGTAAGCGGGAGGAAGAGACCCAGTACTTC	CASSKREEETQYF
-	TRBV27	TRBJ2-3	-	TGTGCCCATGGGCGGGGCACAGATACGCAGTATTTT	CAHGRGTDTQYF
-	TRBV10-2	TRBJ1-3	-	TGCGCCAGCAGTGAGTCAGTATGGCGGACAAGCTCTGGAAACACCATATATTTT	CASSESVWRTSSGNTIYF
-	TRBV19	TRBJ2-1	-	TGTGCCAGTGGCTCAGGGCGATCTATAGGGAACAATGAGCAGTTCTTC	CASGSGRSIGNNEQFF
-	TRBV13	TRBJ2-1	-	TGTGCCAGCAGCCCCTCTACCGACAGTATTAATGAGCAGTTCTTC	CASSPSTDSINEQFF
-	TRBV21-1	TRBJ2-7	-	TGTGCCAGCAGCAAAGCTCGGCGGGAGGTCTCCTACGAGCAGTACTTC	CASSKARREVSYEQYF
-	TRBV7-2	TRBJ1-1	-	TGTGCCAGCAAGGGTTGGGGCGGGAACACTGAAGCTTTCTTT	CASKGWGGNTEAFF
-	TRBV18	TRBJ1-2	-	TGTGCCAGCTCACCAAGTTCGGGGGATCATGGCTACACCTTC	CASSPSSGDHGYTF
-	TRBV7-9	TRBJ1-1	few	TGTGCCAGCAGCCCCGGAGGTCTCGGGTTTGAAGCTTTCTTT	CASSPGGLGFEAFF
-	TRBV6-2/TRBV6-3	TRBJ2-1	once	TGTGCCAGCAGTTACTCCGGGAACTATAATAATGAGCAGTTCTTC	CASSYSGNYNNEQFF
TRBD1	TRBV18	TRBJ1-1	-	TGTGCCAGCTCACCGGGGGACAGGGGATTGGGGAACACTGAAGCTTTCTTT	CASSPGDRGLGNTEAFF
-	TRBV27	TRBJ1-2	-	TGTGCCAGCAGTGCCCTCAGGGGTGGCGGCTACACCTTC	CASSALRGGGYTF
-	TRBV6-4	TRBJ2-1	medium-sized	TGTGCCAGCAGTGTGGTCAGCGGACCATACAATGAGCAGTTCTTC	CASSVVSGPYNEQFF
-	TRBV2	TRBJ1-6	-	TGTGCCAGCATGTCCGCAAGTGGCAATTCACCCCTCCACTTT	CASMSASGNSPLHF
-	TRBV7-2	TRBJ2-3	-	TGTGCCAGCAGCTTCCGCGGGACTGCCGATGCTACGCAGTATTTT	CASSFRGTADATQYF
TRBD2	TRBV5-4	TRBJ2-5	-	TGTGCCAGCGCTGGAGGGGACCCGGGGAGCGGGACGAGGGCCCAGTACTTC	CASAGGDPGSGTRAQYF
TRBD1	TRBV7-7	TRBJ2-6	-	TGTGCTAGCAGCTTAGATGGGACAGGAAGCTCTGGGGCCAACGTCCTGACTTTC	CASSLDGTGSSGANVLTF
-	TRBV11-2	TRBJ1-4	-	TGTGCCAGCAGCTTAGCGGGGGGTGAAAAACTGTTTTTT	CASSLAGGEKLFF
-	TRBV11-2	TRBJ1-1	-	TGTGCCAGCAGCCTCCTTGGGGGGGGAACTGAAGCTTTCTTT	CASSLLGGGTEAFF
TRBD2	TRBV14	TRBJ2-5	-	TGTGCCAGCAGGTATAGCGGGAGATACGAGACCCAGTACTTC	CASRYSGRYETQYF
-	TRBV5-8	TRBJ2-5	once	TGTGCCAGCAGCTTGGCCGTAGATAGCGTGAGCCCTGGAGAGACCCAGTACTTC	CASSLAVDSVSPGETQYF
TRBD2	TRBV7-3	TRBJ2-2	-	TGTGCCAGCAGCCCACCGGGACTAGCGGGAGTTGGGGAGCTGTTTTTT	CASSPPGLAGVGELFF
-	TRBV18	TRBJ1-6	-	TGTGCCAGCTCACCAAGGAGGGAAAGCTCCTATAATTCACCCCTCCACTTT	CASSPRRESSYNSPLHF
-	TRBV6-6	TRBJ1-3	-	TGTGCCAGCAGTTACACAGCCCAGGGGAGTGGAAACACCATATATTTT	CASSYTAQGSGNTIYF
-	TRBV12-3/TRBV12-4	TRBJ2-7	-	TGTGCCAGCAGTCAAGGGACATGGGAGCAGTACTTC	CASSQGTWEQYF
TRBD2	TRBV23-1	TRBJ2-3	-	TGCGCCAGCAGTCAGCCGAGCTCCAAGACTAGCGCCATAACTTCTAGCACAGATACGCAGTATTTT	CASSQPSSKTSAITSSTDTQYF
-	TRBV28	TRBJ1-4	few	TGTGCCAGCAGCGATAGGGGGTCTAAGAATGAAAAACTGTTTTTT	CASSDRGSKNEKLFF
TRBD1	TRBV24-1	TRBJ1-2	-	TGTGCCACCAGTGAGCCGGGACAGGGGATCTATGGCTACACCTTC	CATSEPGQGIYGYTF